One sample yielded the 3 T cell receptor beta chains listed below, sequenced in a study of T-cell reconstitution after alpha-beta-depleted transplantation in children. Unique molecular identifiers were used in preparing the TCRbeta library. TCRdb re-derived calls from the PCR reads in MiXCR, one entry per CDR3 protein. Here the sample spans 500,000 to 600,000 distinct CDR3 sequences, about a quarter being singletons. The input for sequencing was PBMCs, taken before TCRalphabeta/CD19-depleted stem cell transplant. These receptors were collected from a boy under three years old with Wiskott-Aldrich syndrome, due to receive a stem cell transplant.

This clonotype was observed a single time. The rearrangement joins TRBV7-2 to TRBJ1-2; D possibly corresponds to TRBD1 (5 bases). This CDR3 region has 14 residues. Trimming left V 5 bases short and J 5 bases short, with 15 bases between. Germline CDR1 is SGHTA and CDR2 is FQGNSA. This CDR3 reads CASSAIRDGYGYTF. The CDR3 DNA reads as TGTGCCAGCAGCGCCATCAGGGATGGGTATGGCTACACCTTC.

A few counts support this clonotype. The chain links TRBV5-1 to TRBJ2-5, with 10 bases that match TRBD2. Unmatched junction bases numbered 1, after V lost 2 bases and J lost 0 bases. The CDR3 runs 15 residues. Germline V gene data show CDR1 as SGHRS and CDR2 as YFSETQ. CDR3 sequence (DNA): TGCGCCAGCAGCTTCGGACTAGCGGACCAAGAGACCCAGTACTTC. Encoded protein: CASSFGLADQETQYF. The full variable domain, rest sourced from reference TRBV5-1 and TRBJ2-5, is KAGVTQTPRYLIKTRGQQVTLSCSPISGHRSVSWYQQTPGQGLQFLFEYFSETQRNKGNFPGRFSGRQFSNSRSEMNVSTLELGDSALYLCASSFGLADQETQYFGPGTRLLVL.

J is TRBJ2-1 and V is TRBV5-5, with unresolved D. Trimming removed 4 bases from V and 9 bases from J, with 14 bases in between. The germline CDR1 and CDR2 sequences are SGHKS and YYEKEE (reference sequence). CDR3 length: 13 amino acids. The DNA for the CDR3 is TGTGCCAGCAGCCCCGGACCAGCATTTGAGCAGTTCTTC. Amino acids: CASSPGPAFEQFF.